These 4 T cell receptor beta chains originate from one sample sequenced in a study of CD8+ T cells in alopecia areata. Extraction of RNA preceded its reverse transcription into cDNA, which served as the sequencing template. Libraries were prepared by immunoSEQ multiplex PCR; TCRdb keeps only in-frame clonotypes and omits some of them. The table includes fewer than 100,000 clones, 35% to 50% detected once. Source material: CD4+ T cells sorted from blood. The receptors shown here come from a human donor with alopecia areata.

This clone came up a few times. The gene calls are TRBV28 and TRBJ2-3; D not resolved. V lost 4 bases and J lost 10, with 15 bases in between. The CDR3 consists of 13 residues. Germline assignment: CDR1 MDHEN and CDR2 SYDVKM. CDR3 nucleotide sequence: TGTGCCAGCAGTTCGACTGCTCCGCAATCGCAGTATTTT. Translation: CASSSTAPQSQYF.

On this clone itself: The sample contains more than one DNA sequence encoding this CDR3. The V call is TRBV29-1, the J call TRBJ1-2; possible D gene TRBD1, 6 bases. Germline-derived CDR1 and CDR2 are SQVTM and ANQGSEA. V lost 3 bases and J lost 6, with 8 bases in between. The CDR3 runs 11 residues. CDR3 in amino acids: CSVEGANGYTF. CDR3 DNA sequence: TGCAGCGTTGAGGGGGCGAATGGCTACACCTTC.

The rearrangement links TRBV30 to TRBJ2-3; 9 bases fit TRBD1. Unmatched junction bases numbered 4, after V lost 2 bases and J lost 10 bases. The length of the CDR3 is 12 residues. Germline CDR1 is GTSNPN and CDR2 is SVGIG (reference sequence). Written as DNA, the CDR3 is TGTGCCTGGAGTACAGGGGGCGCGGCGCAGTATTTT. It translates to CAWSTGGAAQYF.

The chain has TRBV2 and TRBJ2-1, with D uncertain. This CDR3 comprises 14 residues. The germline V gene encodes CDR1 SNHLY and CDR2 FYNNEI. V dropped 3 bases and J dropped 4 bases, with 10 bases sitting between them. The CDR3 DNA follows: TGTGCCAGCAGTGACGTGATCCAGTACAATGAGCAGTTCTTC. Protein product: CASSDVIQYNEQFF.